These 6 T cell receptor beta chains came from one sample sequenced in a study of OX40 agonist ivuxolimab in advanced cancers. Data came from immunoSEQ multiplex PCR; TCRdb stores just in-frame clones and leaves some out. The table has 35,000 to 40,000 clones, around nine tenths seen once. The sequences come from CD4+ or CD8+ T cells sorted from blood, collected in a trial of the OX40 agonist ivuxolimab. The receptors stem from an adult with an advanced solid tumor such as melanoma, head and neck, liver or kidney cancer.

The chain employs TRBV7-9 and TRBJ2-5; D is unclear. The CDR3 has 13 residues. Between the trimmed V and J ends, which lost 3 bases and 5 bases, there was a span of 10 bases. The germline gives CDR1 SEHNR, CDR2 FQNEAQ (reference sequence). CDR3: CASSFHFEETQYF. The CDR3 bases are TGTGCCAGCAGCTTCCATTTTGAGGAGACCCAGTACTTC.

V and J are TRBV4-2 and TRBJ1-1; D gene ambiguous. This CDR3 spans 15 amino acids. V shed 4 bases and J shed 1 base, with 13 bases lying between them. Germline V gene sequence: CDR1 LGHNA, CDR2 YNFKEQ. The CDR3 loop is CASSPQIEENTEAFF. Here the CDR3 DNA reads TGTGCCAGCAGCCCACAGATTGAGGAGAACACTGAAGCTTTCTTT.

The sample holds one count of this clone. CDR3 bases: TGTGCCAGCAGCCTCGGAGGAAACACCATATATTTT. Protein product: CASSLGGNTIYF. The chain couples TRBV7-6 to TRBJ1-3; D gene uncertain. This CDR3 contains 12 residues. The V end was cut by 5 bases, the J end by 4 bases, with 6 bases between. Germline V gene sequence: CDR1 SGHVS, CDR2 FNYEAQ. Supplemented by reference TRBV7-6 and TRBJ1-3, the full variable domain reads GAGVSQSPRYKVTKRGQDVALRCDPISGHVSLYWYRQALGQGPEFLTYFNYEAQQDKSGLPNDRFSAERPEGSISTLTIQRTEQRDSAMYRCASSLGGNTIYFGEGSWLTVV.

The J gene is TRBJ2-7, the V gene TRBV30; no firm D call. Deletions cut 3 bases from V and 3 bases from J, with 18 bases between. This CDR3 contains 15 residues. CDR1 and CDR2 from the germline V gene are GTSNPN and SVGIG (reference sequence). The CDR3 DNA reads TGTGCCTGGAGCGTCCTGAGAGGAAGAAACTACGAGCAGTACTTC. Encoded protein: CAWSVLRGRNYEQYF. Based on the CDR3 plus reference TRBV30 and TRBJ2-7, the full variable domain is SQTIHQWPATLVQPVGSPLSLECTVEGTSNPNLYWYRQAAGRGLQLLFYSVGIGQISSEVPQNLSASRPQDRQFILSSKKLLLSDSGFYLCAWSVLRGRNYEQYFGPGTRLTVT.

CDR3 nucleotides: TGTGCCAGCATAAAGCAACCGTTGGGGGGCTACACCTTC. It codes for CASIKQPLGGYTF. The chain combines TRBV6-6 with TRBJ1-2; D uncertain. Germline CDR1 is MNHNY and CDR2 is SVGAGI (reference sequence). Trimming took off 7 bases at V and 8 bases at J, with 17 bases between the two ends. The length of the CDR3 is 13 residues.

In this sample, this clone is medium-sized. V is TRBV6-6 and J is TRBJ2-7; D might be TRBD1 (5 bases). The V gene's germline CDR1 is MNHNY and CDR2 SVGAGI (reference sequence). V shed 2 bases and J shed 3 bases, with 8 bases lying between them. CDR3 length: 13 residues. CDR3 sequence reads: CASSYGALYEQYF. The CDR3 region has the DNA TGTGCCAGCAGTTACGGGGCCCTCTACGAGCAGTACTTC.